This TCR beta chain was retrieved from a study of control samples from healthy donors and cancer patients. Produced via immunoSEQ multiplex PCR; TCRdb's table is partial and in-frame only. The data show some 130,000 clones, over 75% seen once. The germline gives CDR1 LNHDA, CDR2 SQIVND (reference sequence). The V gene end was trimmed by 0 bases and the J gene end by 5 bases; junction bases not matched to a gene: 7. The CDR3 extends over 17 amino acids. The chain uses TRBV19 and TRBJ2-1; TRBD1 matches 10 bases. This clonotype originated in a man in his forties in good health. The sequenced sample was blood. The CDR3 region is CASSIDPRTGGDNEQFF. Written as DNA, the CDR3 is TGTGCCAGTAGTATAGATCCGAGGACAGGGGGGGACAATGAGCAGTTCTTC.